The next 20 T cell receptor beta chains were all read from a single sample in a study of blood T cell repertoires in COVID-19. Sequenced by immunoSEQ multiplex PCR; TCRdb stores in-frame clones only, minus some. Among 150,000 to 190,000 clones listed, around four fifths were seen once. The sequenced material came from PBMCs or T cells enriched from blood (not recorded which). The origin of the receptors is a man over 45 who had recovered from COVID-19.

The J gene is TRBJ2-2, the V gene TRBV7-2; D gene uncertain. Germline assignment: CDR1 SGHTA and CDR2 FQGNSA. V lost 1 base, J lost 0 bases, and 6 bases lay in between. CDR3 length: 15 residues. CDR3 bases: TGTGCCAGCAGCTTAGGGCAGGCGAACACCGGGGAGCTGTTTTTT. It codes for CASSLGQANTGELFF.

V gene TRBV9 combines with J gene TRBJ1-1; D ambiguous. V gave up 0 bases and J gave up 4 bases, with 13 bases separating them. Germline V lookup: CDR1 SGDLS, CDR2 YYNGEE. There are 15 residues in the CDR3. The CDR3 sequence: CASSVVPGGSTEAFF. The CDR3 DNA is TGTGCCAGCAGCGTAGTTCCGGGAGGGAGCACTGAAGCTTTCTTT.

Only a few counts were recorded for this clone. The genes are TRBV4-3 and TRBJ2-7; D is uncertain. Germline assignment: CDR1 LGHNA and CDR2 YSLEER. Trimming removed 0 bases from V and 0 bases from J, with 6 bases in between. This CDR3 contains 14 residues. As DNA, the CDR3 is TGCGCCAGCAGCCAAGATATGAGCTCCTACGAGCAGTACTTC. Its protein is CASSQDMSSYEQYF.

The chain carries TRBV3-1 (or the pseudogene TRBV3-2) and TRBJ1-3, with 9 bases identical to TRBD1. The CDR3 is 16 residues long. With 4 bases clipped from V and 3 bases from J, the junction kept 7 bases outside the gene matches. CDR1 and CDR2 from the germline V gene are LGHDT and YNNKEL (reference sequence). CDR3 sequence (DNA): TGTGCCAGCAGCCGGGAAGGGACAGGGAGTGGAAACACCATATATTTT. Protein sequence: CASSREGTGSGNTIYF.

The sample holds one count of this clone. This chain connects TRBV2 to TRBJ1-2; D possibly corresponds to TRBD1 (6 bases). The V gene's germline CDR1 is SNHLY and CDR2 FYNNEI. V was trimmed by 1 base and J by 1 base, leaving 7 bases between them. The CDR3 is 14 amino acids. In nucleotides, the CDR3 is TGTGCCAGCAGTGAAGGGACAGATAACTATGGCTACACCTTC. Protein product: CASSEGTDNYGYTF.

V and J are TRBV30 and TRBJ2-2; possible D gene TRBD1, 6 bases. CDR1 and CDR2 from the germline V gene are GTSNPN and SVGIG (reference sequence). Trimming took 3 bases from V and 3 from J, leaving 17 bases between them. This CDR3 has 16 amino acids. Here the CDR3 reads CAWRGVRGYYTGELFF. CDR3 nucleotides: TGTGCCTGGAGGGGGGTCAGGGGATACTACACCGGGGAGCTGTTTTTT.

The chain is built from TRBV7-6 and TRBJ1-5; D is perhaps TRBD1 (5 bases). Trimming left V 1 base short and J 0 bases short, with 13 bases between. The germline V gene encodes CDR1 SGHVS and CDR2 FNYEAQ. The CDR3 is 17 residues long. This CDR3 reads CASSLGGNVYSNQPQHF. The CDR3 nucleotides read TGTGCCAGCAGCTTAGGGGGCAATGTTTATAGCAATCAGCCCCAGCATTTT.

The CDR3 DNA follows: TGTGCCAGCAGTGAAGGACGCAGGGCCTCGTACTTC. It codes for CASSEGRRASYF. V usage is TRBV6-1 and J usage is TRBJ2-4, with D possibly being TRBD1 (5 bases). The CDR3 runs 12 residues. The V gene lost 1 base and the J gene lost 15 bases, with 13 bases spanning the gap. CDR1 is MNHNS and CDR2 is SASEGT in the germline V gene.

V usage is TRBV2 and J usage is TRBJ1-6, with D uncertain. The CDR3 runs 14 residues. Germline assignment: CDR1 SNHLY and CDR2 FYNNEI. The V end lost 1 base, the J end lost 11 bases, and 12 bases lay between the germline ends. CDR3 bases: TGTGCCAGCAGTGAAGACGGGTCGCGGCCACCCCTCCACTTT. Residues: CASSEDGSRPPLHF.

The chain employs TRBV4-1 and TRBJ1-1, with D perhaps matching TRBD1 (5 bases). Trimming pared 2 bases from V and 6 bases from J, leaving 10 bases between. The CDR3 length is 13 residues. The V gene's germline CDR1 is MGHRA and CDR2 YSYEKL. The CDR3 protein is CASSQNQGAEAFF. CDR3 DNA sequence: TGCGCCAGCAGCCAAAATCAGGGCGCTGAAGCTTTCTTT.

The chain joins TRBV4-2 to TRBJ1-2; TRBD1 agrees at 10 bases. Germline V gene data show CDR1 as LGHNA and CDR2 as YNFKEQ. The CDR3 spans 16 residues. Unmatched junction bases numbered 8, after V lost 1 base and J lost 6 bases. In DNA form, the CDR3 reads TGTGCCAGCAGCCAAGCCCAGGGGACAGGGGAGAATGGCTACACCTTC. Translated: CASSQAQGTGENGYTF.

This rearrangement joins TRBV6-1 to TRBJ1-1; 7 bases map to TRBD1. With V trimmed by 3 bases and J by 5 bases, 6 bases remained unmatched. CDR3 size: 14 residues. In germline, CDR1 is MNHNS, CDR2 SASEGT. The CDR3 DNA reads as TGTGCCAGCAGTGACAGGGGGTGGAGGACTGAAGCTTTCTTT. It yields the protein CASSDRGWRTEAFF.

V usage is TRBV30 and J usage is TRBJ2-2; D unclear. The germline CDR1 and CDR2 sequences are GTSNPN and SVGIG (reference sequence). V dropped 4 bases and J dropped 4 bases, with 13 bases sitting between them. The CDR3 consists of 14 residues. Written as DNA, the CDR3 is TGTGCCTGGAACTACCGAGGAGTCACCGGGGAGCTGTTTTTT. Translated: CAWNYRGVTGELFF.

The CDR3 is CASSGQGKNIQYF. CDR3 sequence (DNA): TGTGCCAGCAGTGGACAGGGGAAAAACATTCAGTACTTC. V and J are TRBV12-3 or TRBV12-4 and TRBJ2-4, with TRBD1 matching over 9 bases. The CDR3 consists of 13 residues. The V gene end was trimmed by 5 bases and the J gene end by 4 bases; junction bases not matched to a gene: 0.

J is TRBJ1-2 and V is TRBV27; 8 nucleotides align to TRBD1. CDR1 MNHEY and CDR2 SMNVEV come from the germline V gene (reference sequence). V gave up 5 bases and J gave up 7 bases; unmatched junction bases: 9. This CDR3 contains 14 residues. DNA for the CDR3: TGTGCCAGCAGTGGCCGATACAGGGGGTCTGGCTACACCTTC. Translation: CASSGRYRGSGYTF.

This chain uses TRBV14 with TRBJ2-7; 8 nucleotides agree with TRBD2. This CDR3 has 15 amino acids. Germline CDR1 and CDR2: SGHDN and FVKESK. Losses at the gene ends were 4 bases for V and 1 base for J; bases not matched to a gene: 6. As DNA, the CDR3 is TGTGCCAGCAGCCCGCAAGGACTAGCTTCCTACGAGCAGTACTTC. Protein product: CASSPQGLASYEQYF.

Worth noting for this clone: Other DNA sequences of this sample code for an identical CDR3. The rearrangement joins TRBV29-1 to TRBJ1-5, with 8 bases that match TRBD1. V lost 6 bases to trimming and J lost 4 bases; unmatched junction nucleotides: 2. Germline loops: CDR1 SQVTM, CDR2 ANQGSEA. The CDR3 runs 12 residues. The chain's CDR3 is CSVGQGNQPQHF. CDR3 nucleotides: TGCAGCGTCGGACAGGGAAATCAGCCCCAGCATTTT.

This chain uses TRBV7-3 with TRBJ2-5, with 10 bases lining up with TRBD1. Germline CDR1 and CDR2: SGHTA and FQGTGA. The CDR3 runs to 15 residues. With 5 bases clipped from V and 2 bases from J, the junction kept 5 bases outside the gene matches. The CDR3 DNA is TGTGCCAGCAGCCCCGACAGGGGGCAACAAGAGACCCAGTACTTC. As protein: CASSPDRGQQETQYF.

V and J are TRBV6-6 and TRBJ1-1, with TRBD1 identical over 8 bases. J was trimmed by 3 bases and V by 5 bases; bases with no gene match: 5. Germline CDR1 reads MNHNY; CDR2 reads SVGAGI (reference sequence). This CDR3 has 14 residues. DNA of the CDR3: TGTGCCAGCAGTCCTCAGGGGGCGGACACTGAAGCTTTCTTT. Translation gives CASSPQGADTEAFF.

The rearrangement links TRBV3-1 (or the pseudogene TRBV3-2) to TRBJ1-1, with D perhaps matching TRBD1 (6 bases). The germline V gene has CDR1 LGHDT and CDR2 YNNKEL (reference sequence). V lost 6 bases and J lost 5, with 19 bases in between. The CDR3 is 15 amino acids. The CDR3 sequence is CASSPPAGVGTEAFF. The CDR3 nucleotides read TGTGCCAGCAGTCCACCAGCAGGGGTGGGGACTGAAGCTTTCTTT.